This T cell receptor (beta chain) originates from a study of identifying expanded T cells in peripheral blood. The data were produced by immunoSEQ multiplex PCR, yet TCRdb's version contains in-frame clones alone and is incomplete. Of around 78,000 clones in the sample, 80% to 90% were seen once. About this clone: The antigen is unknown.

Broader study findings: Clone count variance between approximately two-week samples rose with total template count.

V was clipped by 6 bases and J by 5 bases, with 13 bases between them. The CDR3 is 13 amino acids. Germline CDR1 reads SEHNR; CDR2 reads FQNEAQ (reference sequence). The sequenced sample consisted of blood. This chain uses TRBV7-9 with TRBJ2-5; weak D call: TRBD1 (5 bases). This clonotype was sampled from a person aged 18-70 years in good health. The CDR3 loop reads CASSQDITETQYF. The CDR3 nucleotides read TGTGCCAGCAGTCAGGACATCACCGAGACCCAGTACTTC.